Each of the 6 T cell receptor beta chains below was sequenced from the same sample in a study of T cells in Graves' hyperthyroidism and ophthalmopathy. TCR beta CDR3 regions were amplified from RNA transcripts. HTBI primers were the set used in a first-round RT-PCR of the TCR CDR3. TCRdb reprocessed the multiplex PCR reads with MiXCR, giving one entry per CDR3 protein. The sample consists of hundreds of thousands of distinct CDR3 sequences, about 14% of them appearing once. Input material: blood. The source of these receptors is a man in his fifties with Graves' ophthalmopathy.

This clonotype was detected many times. The gene calls are TRBV7-8 and TRBJ2-7; D is uncertain. Trimming removed 5 bases at V and 4 bases at J, with 18 bases between. The CDR3 spans 15 residues. Germline V gene lookup returns CDR1 SGHVS and CDR2 FQNEAQ. The CDR3 DNA follows: TGTGCCAGCAGCCCCAGAAACGCACCCGAATACGAGCAGTACTTC. Translating it yields CASSPRNAPEYEQYF.

The V and J genes are TRBV12-3 or TRBV12-4 and TRBJ2-1; a weak D match, TRBD2 (6 bases). V was clipped by 1 base and J by 6 bases, with 10 bases between them. CDR3 length equals 14 residues. This CDR3 reads CASSLVPGSNEQFF. The CDR3 coding sequence is TGTGCCAGCAGTTTAGTACCCGGGAGCAATGAGCAGTTCTTC.

This clonotype turned up a few times. The chain couples TRBV6-5 to TRBJ1-2; D ambiguous. The CDR3 length is 12 residues. The V gene lost 2 bases and the J gene lost 8 bases, with 9 bases spanning the gap. Germline CDR1 is MNHEY and CDR2 is SVGAGI. DNA of the CDR3: TGTGCCAGCAGTTACCTTGAGAGCGGCTACACCTTC. Translating it yields CASSYLESGYTF.

This clonotype was observed many times. This chain connects TRBV5-1 to TRBJ2-3, with TRBD2 as a possible D gene (5 bases). The CDR3 loop spans 17 amino acids. The germline V and J ends were trimmed by 4 bases and 0 bases, with 18 bases remaining between them. Germline CDR1 is SGHRS and CDR2 is YFSETQ. CDR3 nucleotide sequence: TGCGCCAGCAGCCCCGAAAGCGGTGGTTTTAGCACAGATACGCAGTATTTT. This gives the protein CASSPESGGFSTDTQYF.

Notes on this clonotype: A read error may explain this, as a much larger clone is one base away. The chain joins TRBV28 to TRBJ1-6; D unclear. This CDR3 is built from 12 residues. From germline, CDR1 is MDHEN and CDR2 SYDVKM. The CDR3 DNA is TGTGCCGGCAGTTTTAGTCATTCACCCCTCCACTTT. This translates into CAGSFSHSPLHF.

This clonotype appeared many times. The CDR3 region is CATSRAGTVDTQYF. In nucleotides, the CDR3 is TGTGCCACCAGCAGAGCCGGGACAGTTGATACGCAGTATTTT. This rearrangement joins TRBV15 to TRBJ2-3, with 7 positions matching TRBD1. From germline, CDR1 is LNHNV and CDR2 YYDKDF (reference sequence). V was pared by 1 base and J by 6 bases, with 4 bases of the junction left unmatched. This CDR3 comprises 14 residues.